This T cell receptor beta chain appears in the sequencing data of a study of memory CD4+ T cells and cytomegalovirus serostatus. Study as a whole: Donors were healthy Belgian adults, 10 or so CMV seropositive and about 24 seronegative.

Whole-study results and caveats: CMV serostatus prediction reached median AUC around 0.94, or 0.89 with US-trained model. About 40% of the roughly 160 known CMV-associated TCRbeta sequences appeared in CD4+ memory. Suggested: most of the CMV-linked TCR signature lies in CD4+ memory cells.

This clone has just a few counts. Its target is unknown. Data came from immunoSEQ multiplex PCR; TCRdb stores just in-frame clones and leaves some out. Among about 46,000 clones, 75% to 85% were seen once, and the ten largest hold around 0.91%. V lost 5 bases, J lost 6 bases, and 5 bases stayed unmatched. CDR1 and CDR2 (germline): SGHAT, FQNNGV. The CDR3 has 14 amino acids. Single viable CD3+CD4+CD8-CD45RO+ cells were sorted as the memory CD4+ T cells. The sequenced sample consisted of memory CD4+ T cells from blood. The chain has TRBV11-2 and TRBJ1-4; 8 bases agree with TRBD1. The TCR sequence derives from an adult in good health and CMV-seronegative. In nucleotides, the CDR3 is TGTGCCAGCAGCCATGGGACAGGTTATGAAAAACTGTTTTTT. Protein product: CASSHGTGYEKLFF.